The rows below give T cell receptor beta chains drawn from one sample of a study of blood T cell repertoires in COVID-19. Sequencing was performed with immunoSEQ multiplex PCR; in TCRdb, only in-frame clones are kept and a portion is missing. The table includes around 65,000 clones, over 70% detected once. What was sequenced was peripheral blood. The receptors originated from a man between 60 and 70 years old with acute or convalescent COVID-19. Both conserved end residues are part of each CDR3. D genes are given only for firm matches. The size field is filled for only some rows; it gives once, few, many or a size class.

clone_size: few
j_call: TRBJ2-7
d_call: TRBD1
v_call: TRBV7-6
cdr3_nt: TGTGCCAGCAGTGAGACAGGGTCCTACGAGCAGTACTTC
cdr3_aa: CASSETGSYEQYF

clone_size: NA
j_call: TRBJ1-3
d_call: NA
v_call: TRBV5-5
cdr3_nt: TGTGCCAGCAGCTTGATAGCAGTCAGCGGAAACACCATATATTTT
cdr3_aa: CASSLIAVSGNTIYF

clone_size: NA
j_call: TRBJ2-2
d_call: TRBD1
v_call: TRBV30
cdr3_nt: TGTGCCTGGACCAGGGGGCTAGGGGACACCGGGGAGCTGTTTTTT
cdr3_aa: CAWTRGLGDTGELFF

clone_size: NA
j_call: TRBJ1-2
d_call: TRBD1
v_call: TRBV7-2
cdr3_nt: TGTGCCAGCAGCACTCGACAGGGGAACAACTATGGCTACACCTTC
cdr3_aa: CASSTRQGNNYGYTF

clone_size: NA
j_call: TRBJ1-6
d_call: TRBD1
v_call: TRBV18
cdr3_nt: TGTGCCAGCTCACCCGGACAGGCAGATAATTCACCCCTCCACTTT
cdr3_aa: CASSPGQADNSPLHF

clone_size: few
j_call: TRBJ2-1
d_call: TRBD2
v_call: TRBV11-2
cdr3_nt: TGTGCCAGCAGTTTGTGGCGGGGGGGCCCCAATGAGCAGTTCTTC
cdr3_aa: CASSLWRGGPNEQFF

clone_size: NA
j_call: TRBJ2-2
d_call: NA
v_call: TRBV19
cdr3_nt: TGTGCCAGTAGTATAGTGGCTCTAGGGGCGAGCACCGGGGAGCTGTTTTTT
cdr3_aa: CASSIVALGASTGELFF

clone_size: once
j_call: TRBJ1-2
d_call: NA
v_call: TRBV3-1/TRBV3-2
cdr3_nt: TGTGCCAGCAGCCTCATAACAGGGTCCTATGGCTACACCTTC
cdr3_aa: CASSLITGSYGYTF

clone_size: NA
j_call: TRBJ1-6
d_call: NA
v_call: TRBV19
cdr3_nt: TGTGCCAGTAGGAGCTCCTATAATTCACCCCTCCACTTT
cdr3_aa: CASRSSYNSPLHF

clone_size: NA
j_call: TRBJ1-4
d_call: NA
v_call: TRBV19
cdr3_nt: TGTGCCAGTACAGGAACGCAGGGTGGGGAAAAACTGTTTTTT
cdr3_aa: CASTGTQGGEKLFF

clone_size: NA
j_call: TRBJ2-7
d_call: NA
v_call: TRBV15
cdr3_nt: TGTGCCACCAGCAGAGATCGGACAGCCCCCTACGAGCAGTACTTC
cdr3_aa: CATSRDRTAPYEQYF